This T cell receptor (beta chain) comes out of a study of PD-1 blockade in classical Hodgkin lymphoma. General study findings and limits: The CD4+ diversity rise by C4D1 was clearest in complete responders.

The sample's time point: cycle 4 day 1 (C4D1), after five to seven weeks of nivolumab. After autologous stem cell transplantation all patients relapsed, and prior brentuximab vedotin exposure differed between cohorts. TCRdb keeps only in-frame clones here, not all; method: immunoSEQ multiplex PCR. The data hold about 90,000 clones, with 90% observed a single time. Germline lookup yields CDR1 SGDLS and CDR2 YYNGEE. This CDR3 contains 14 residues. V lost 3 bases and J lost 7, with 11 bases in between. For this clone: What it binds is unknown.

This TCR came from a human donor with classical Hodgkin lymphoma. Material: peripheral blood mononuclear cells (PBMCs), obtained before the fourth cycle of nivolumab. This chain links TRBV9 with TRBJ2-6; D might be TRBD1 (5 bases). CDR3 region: CASSARVQANVLTF. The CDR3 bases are TGTGCCAGCAGCGCCAGGGTTCAAGCCAACGTCCTGACTTTC.